The 2 T cell receptor beta chains given below trace back to one sample, sequenced in a study of CD8 T cells in ankylosing spondylitis. Whole-study findings and limits: Several highly homologous variants formed a TCR beta motif that appeared characteristic of ankylosing spondylitis blood.

No antigen has been assigned to these receptors. TCRdb reanalysed the 5' RACE reads using MiXCR and keeps one entry per CDR3 protein. This table holds fewer than 650,000 distinct CDR3 sequences, approximately 12% found once. The sequenced material came from blood, either unsorted or a sorted T cell fraction (not recorded which). These receptors originate from a male donor with ankylosing spondylitis.

There are a few counts of this clonotype. The chain combines TRBV10-2 with TRBJ2-7, with D possibly TRBD1 on 6 matching bases. This CDR3 spans 14 amino acids. V was cut by 6 bases and J by 5 bases, with 17 bases left in between. Germline values: CDR1 WSHSY, CDR2 SAAADI. The CDR3 sequence is CASRQGGANHEQYF. The CDR3 DNA follows: TGCGCCAGCAGACAAGGGGGTGCTAACCACGAGCAGTACTTC.

This clonotype was picked up a small number of times. V gene TRBV20-1 combines with J gene TRBJ1-6; tentative D call: TRBD1 (5 bases). CDR3 length equals 14 residues. Trimming removed 4 bases at V and 5 bases at J, with 12 bases between. The germline V gene has CDR1 DFQATT and CDR2 SNEGSKA (reference sequence). CDR3 in amino acids: CSATPGTHNSPLHF. As DNA, the CDR3 is TGCAGTGCTACCCCAGGGACTCATAATTCACCCCTCCACTTT.